This T cell receptor beta chain was sequenced in a study of blood T cells in healthy people across ages. V lost 4 bases to trimming and J lost 11 bases; unmatched junction nucleotides: 13. The CDR3 has 15 residues. The germline CDR1 and CDR2 sequences are LGHNT and FRNRAP. Study findings and constraints: It was held that the diversity estimates obtained from one million T cells were underestimates. Roughly linear age-related decline in beta diversity appeared, significant by age 40. Naive T cell percentage by flow cytometry tracked strongly with beta diversity.

Then a second PCR, running about 7 to 11 cycles, was carried out with a sample-barcoded 5' primer and a J-beta primer mix. MiXCR, applied by TCRdb to the 5' RACE reads, yields one record per CDR3 protein. The sample records around 1,500,000 distinct CDR3 sequences, about 28% being singletons. Remarks on this clonotype: Antigen specificity is unknown.

The sequenced sample consisted of blood. The receptor comes from a woman younger than 45 in good health. V is TRBV12-5 and J is TRBJ2-5; 10 bases are a match to TRBD1. CDR3 sequence: CASGSRDRGMYEQYF. As DNA, the CDR3 is TGTGCTAGTGGTTCCCGGGACAGGGGCATGTATGAGCAGTACTTC. Full variable domain (outside the CDR3, taken from reference TRBV12-5 and TRBJ2-5): DARVTQTPRHKVTEMGQEVTMRCQPILGHNTVFWYRQTMMQGLELLAYFRNRAPLDDSGMPKDRFSAEMPDATLATLKIQPSEPRDSAVYFCASGSRDRGMYEQYFGPGTRLLVL.